The rows below give T cell receptor beta chains drawn from one sample of a study of blood T cell repertoires in COVID-19. TCRdb's copy holds only in-frame clones and misses some; the assay was immunoSEQ multiplex PCR. Found here are 50,000 to 70,000 clones, approximately 86% of them singletons; the top ten hold 5.5% to 8.5%. Input material: peripheral blood. These receptors were obtained from a man aged 50 or older with active COVID-19. CDR3s include the opening cysteine and the closing phenylalanine or tryptophan. Fields, in order: clone size, J gene, V gene, D gene, CDR3 protein, CDR3 DNA. The D gene is left open where the match is weak. Not every row has a clone size; where given, it reads once, few, many or a size class.

clone size: NA; J gene: TRBJ1-6; V gene: TRBV9; D gene: NA; CDR3 protein: CASSVAPDSNSPLHF; CDR3 DNA: TGTGCCAGCAGCGTAGCCCCGGACAGCAATTCACCCCTCCACTTT
clone size: few; J gene: TRBJ1-1; V gene: TRBV6-6; D gene: TRBD1; CDR3 protein: CASRTGGETEAFF; CDR3 DNA: TGTGCCAGCAGAACAGGGGGGGAAACTGAAGCTTTCTTT
clone size: NA; J gene: TRBJ2-5; V gene: TRBV19; D gene: TRBD1; CDR3 protein: CASNPTGDQETQYF; CDR3 DNA: TGTGCCAGTAACCCGACAGGGGACCAAGAGACCCAGTACTTC
clone size: NA; J gene: TRBJ2-5; V gene: TRBV2; D gene: NA; CDR3 protein: CASSVGGRETQYF; CDR3 DNA: TGTGCCAGCAGTGTCGGGGGAAGGGAGACCCAGTACTTC
clone size: few; J gene: TRBJ2-1; V gene: TRBV6-2/TRBV6-3; D gene: TRBD1; CDR3 protein: CASSWLRQGKGEQFF; CDR3 DNA: TGTGCCAGCAGTTGGCTGAGACAGGGGAAAGGTGAGCAGTTCTTC
clone size: NA; J gene: TRBJ1-1; V gene: TRBV9; D gene: TRBD1; CDR3 protein: CASSPSGTGGLTTEAFF; CDR3 DNA: TGTGCCAGCAGCCCATCCGGGACAGGGGGCTTAACCACTGAAGCTTTCTTT
clone size: NA; J gene: TRBJ2-1; V gene: TRBV6-5; D gene: TRBD1; CDR3 protein: CASSYAGQGNNEQFF; CDR3 DNA: TGTGCCAGCAGTTATGCCGGACAGGGGAACAATGAGCAGTTCTTC
clone size: NA; J gene: TRBJ1-1; V gene: TRBV5-6; D gene: NA; CDR3 protein: CASSLSRTEAFF; CDR3 DNA: TGTGCCAGCAGCTTATCTAGAACTGAAGCTTTCTTT
clone size: NA; J gene: TRBJ2-3; V gene: TRBV11-3; D gene: NA; CDR3 protein: CASSATTWSTDTQYF; CDR3 DNA: TGTGCCAGCAGCGCCACGACTTGGTCCACAGATACGCAGTATTTT
clone size: once; J gene: TRBJ2-5; V gene: TRBV19; D gene: TRBD1; CDR3 protein: CASSTGQGTQETQYF; CDR3 DNA: TGTGCCAGTAGTACGGGACAGGGTACTCAAGAGACCCAGTACTTC
clone size: NA; J gene: TRBJ2-2; V gene: TRBV19; D gene: TRBD1; CDR3 protein: CASSTQGAPNTGELFF; CDR3 DNA: TGTGCCAGTAGTACGCAGGGGGCCCCGAACACCGGGGAGCTGTTTTTT
clone size: NA; J gene: TRBJ1-2; V gene: TRBV24-1; D gene: TRBD1; CDR3 protein: CATSDSGTGDYGYTF; CDR3 DNA: TGTGCCACCAGTGATTCGGGGACAGGTGACTATGGCTACACCTTC
clone size: NA; J gene: TRBJ1-1; V gene: TRBV7-8; D gene: NA; CDR3 protein: CASSLVMGAGTEAFF; CDR3 DNA: TGTGCCAGCAGCTTAGTTATGGGGGCAGGCACTGAAGCTTTCTTT
clone size: NA; J gene: TRBJ2-3; V gene: TRBV10-3; D gene: TRBD1; CDR3 protein: CAISEGQGALDTQYF; CDR3 DNA: TGTGCCATCAGTGAGGGACAGGGGGCGTTAGATACGCAGTATTTT
clone size: NA; J gene: TRBJ2-1; V gene: TRBV6-5; D gene: TRBD1; CDR3 protein: CASTRTGGNDEQFF; CDR3 DNA: TGTGCCAGCACCCGGACAGGGGGTAACGATGAGCAGTTCTTC
clone size: NA; J gene: TRBJ2-4; V gene: TRBV20-1; D gene: NA; CDR3 protein: CSARGSGDRYF; CDR3 DNA: TGCAGTGCTAGAGGCTCGGGGGACCGGTACTTC
clone size: NA; J gene: TRBJ2-1; V gene: TRBV12-5; D gene: TRBD2; CDR3 protein: CASGFPGGDEQFF; CDR3 DNA: TGTGCTAGTGGTTTTCCCGGGGGGGATGAGCAGTTCTTC
clone size: NA; J gene: TRBJ2-5; V gene: TRBV7-2; D gene: TRBD1; CDR3 protein: CASSLGGQGGETQYF; CDR3 DNA: TGTGCCAGCAGCTTGGGGGGACAGGGCGGAGAGACCCAGTACTTC
clone size: once; J gene: TRBJ1-3; V gene: TRBV10-2; D gene: TRBD1; CDR3 protein: CASGTTGGGNTIYF; CDR3 DNA: TGCGCCAGCGGTACCACAGGGGGTGGAAACACCATATATTTT
clone size: NA; J gene: TRBJ2-3; V gene: TRBV4-2; D gene: TRBD2; CDR3 protein: CATLGGGYTDTQYF; CDR3 DNA: TGTGCCACCCTTGGGGGGGGATACACAGATACGCAGTATTTT
clone size: NA; J gene: TRBJ1-6; V gene: TRBV18; D gene: TRBD1; CDR3 protein: CASSPGKEGALNSPLHF; CDR3 DNA: TGTGCCAGCTCACCAGGAAAGGAGGGGGCGCTTAATTCACCCCTCCACTTT
clone size: NA; J gene: TRBJ1-1; V gene: TRBV10-1; D gene: NA; CDR3 protein: CASSEAWDWCTEAFF; CDR3 DNA: TGCGCCAGCAGTGAGGCGTGGGACTGGTGTACTGAAGCTTTCTTT
clone size: once; J gene: TRBJ2-6; V gene: TRBV5-4; D gene: NA; CDR3 protein: CASSLVPSSGANVLTF; CDR3 DNA: TGTGCCAGCAGCTTGGTTCCGAGCTCTGGGGCCAACGTCCTGACTTTC
clone size: NA; J gene: TRBJ1-2; V gene: TRBV5-8; D gene: TRBD1; CDR3 protein: CASSLTGSAEGYTF; CDR3 DNA: TGTGCCAGCAGTTTGACAGGGTCAGCGGAGGGCTACACCTTC
clone size: NA; J gene: TRBJ1-2; V gene: TRBV5-1; D gene: NA; CDR3 protein: CASSLGGPGGYGYTF; CDR3 DNA: TGCGCCAGCAGCTTAGGTGGGCCGGGGGGCTATGGCTACACCTTC
clone size: NA; J gene: TRBJ2-5; V gene: TRBV16; D gene: NA; CDR3 protein: CASSQSRGVQETQYF; CDR3 DNA: TGTGCCAGCAGCCAATCTCGCGGGGTACAAGAGACCCAGTACTTC
clone size: NA; J gene: TRBJ2-2; V gene: TRBV9; D gene: NA; CDR3 protein: CASSATGTGELFF; CDR3 DNA: TGTGCCAGCAGCGCTACGGGCACCGGGGAGCTGTTTTTT
clone size: NA; J gene: TRBJ1-1; V gene: TRBV28; D gene: NA; CDR3 protein: CASSLQGRVTEAFF; CDR3 DNA: TGTGCCAGCAGTTTGCAGGGGAGAGTCACTGAAGCTTTCTTT
clone size: few; J gene: TRBJ2-7; V gene: TRBV6-5; D gene: NA; CDR3 protein: CASTLTGSSYEQYF; CDR3 DNA: TGTGCCAGCACCCTAACAGGGTCATCATACGAGCAGTACTTC
clone size: NA; J gene: TRBJ1-1; V gene: TRBV12-3/TRBV12-4; D gene: NA; CDR3 protein: CASSSSGGVGFF; CDR3 DNA: TGTGCCAGCAGTTCGTCTGGGGGCGTAGGTTTCTTT
clone size: NA; J gene: TRBJ1-1; V gene: TRBV9; D gene: TRBD1; CDR3 protein: CASSVADRGSPEAFF; CDR3 DNA: TGTGCCAGCAGCGTAGCGGACAGGGGAAGCCCTGAAGCTTTCTTT
clone size: NA; J gene: TRBJ1-5; V gene: TRBV5-5; D gene: NA; CDR3 protein: CASSADKINQPQHF; CDR3 DNA: TGTGCCAGCAGCGCTGACAAGATCAATCAGCCCCAGCATTTT
clone size: NA; J gene: TRBJ2-2; V gene: TRBV6-2/TRBV6-3; D gene: NA; CDR3 protein: CASSYSSGNTGELFF; CDR3 DNA: TGTGCCAGCAGTTACTCTAGCGGGAACACCGGGGAGCTGTTTTTT
clone size: once; J gene: TRBJ1-1; V gene: TRBV10-1; D gene: TRBD1; CDR3 protein: CASSPGGGSAEAFF; CDR3 DNA: TGCGCCAGCAGCCCAGGGGGCGGCTCGGCTGAAGCTTTCTTT
clone size: NA; J gene: TRBJ2-3; V gene: TRBV7-5; D gene: NA; CDR3 protein: CARSFTGTSADTQYF; CDR3 DNA: TGTGCCAGAAGCTTTACCGGGACTAGCGCAGATACGCAGTATTTT
clone size: NA; J gene: TRBJ2-2; V gene: TRBV9; D gene: TRBD1; CDR3 protein: CASSVGGQGATGELFF; CDR3 DNA: TGTGCCAGCAGCGTAGGTGGACAGGGGGCAACCGGGGAGCTGTTTTTT
clone size: NA; J gene: TRBJ2-7; V gene: TRBV12-5; D gene: NA; CDR3 protein: CASALDFAEQYF; CDR3 DNA: TGTGCTAGTGCCCTGGACTTCGCCGAGCAGTACTTC
clone size: NA; J gene: TRBJ1-3; V gene: TRBV6-7; D gene: NA; CDR3 protein: CASSYPQGRAGNTIYF; CDR3 DNA: TGTGCCAGCAGTTACCCTCAGGGGCGCGCAGGAAACACCATATATTTT
clone size: NA; J gene: TRBJ2-2; V gene: TRBV5-1; D gene: NA; CDR3 protein: CASSVGERAGELFF; CDR3 DNA: TGCGCCAGCAGCGTTGGTGAGCGGGCCGGGGAGCTGTTTTTT
clone size: NA; J gene: TRBJ1-3; V gene: TRBV4-1; D gene: NA; CDR3 protein: CASSQGAAVRSGNTIYF; CDR3 DNA: TGCGCCAGCAGCCAAGGGGCTGCAGTCCGCTCTGGAAACACCATATATTTT
clone size: once; J gene: TRBJ1-5; V gene: TRBV24-1; D gene: TRBD1; CDR3 protein: CATSDLGGGHSNQPQHF; CDR3 DNA: TGTGCCACCAGTGATTTGGGAGGGGGCCATAGCAATCAGCCCCAGCATTTT
clone size: NA; J gene: TRBJ1-2; V gene: TRBV9; D gene: TRBD1; CDR3 protein: CASSPGQVGYTF; CDR3 DNA: TGTGCCAGCAGCCCCGGACAGGTTGGCTACACCTTC
clone size: NA; J gene: TRBJ2-1; V gene: TRBV7-2; D gene: TRBD1; CDR3 protein: CASSLGGQGYNEQFF; CDR3 DNA: TGTGCCAGCAGCTTAGGGGGACAGGGGTACAATGAGCAGTTCTTC
clone size: NA; J gene: TRBJ1-3; V gene: TRBV7-2; D gene: NA; CDR3 protein: CASSLGGSGNTIYF; CDR3 DNA: TGTGCCAGCAGCTTAGGCGGCTCTGGAAACACCATATATTTT
clone size: NA; J gene: TRBJ2-7; V gene: TRBV2; D gene: TRBD1; CDR3 protein: CASSRDRLGSYEQYF; CDR3 DNA: TGTGCCAGCAGTAGGGACAGGTTAGGATCCTACGAGCAGTACTTC
clone size: NA; J gene: TRBJ2-2; V gene: TRBV6-5; D gene: NA; CDR3 protein: CASTLKSGGELFF; CDR3 DNA: TGTGCCAGCACCTTGAAATCGGGCGGGGAGCTGTTTTTT
clone size: NA; J gene: TRBJ1-2; V gene: TRBV11-3; D gene: TRBD1; CDR3 protein: CASSSGGFGYTF; CDR3 DNA: TGTGCCAGCAGTTCAGGGGGCTTTGGCTACACCTTC
clone size: NA; J gene: TRBJ1-5; V gene: TRBV6-5; D gene: TRBD1; CDR3 protein: CASSRLGQKNQPQHF; CDR3 DNA: TGTGCCAGCAGCCGACTGGGACAGAAGAATCAGCCCCAGCATTTT
clone size: NA; J gene: TRBJ2-7; V gene: TRBV7-8; D gene: NA; CDR3 protein: CASSLSGTGGTGQYF; CDR3 DNA: TGTGCCAGCAGCTTATCCGGGACTGGCGGGACGGGGCAGTACTTC
clone size: NA; J gene: TRBJ2-1; V gene: TRBV5-6; D gene: TRBD2; CDR3 protein: CASSLGLAHYNEQFF; CDR3 DNA: TGTGCCAGCAGCTTGGGACTAGCGCACTACAATGAGCAGTTCTTC
clone size: NA; J gene: TRBJ1-3; V gene: TRBV6-6; D gene: TRBD1; CDR3 protein: CASSPGTGVRSGNTIYF; CDR3 DNA: TGTGCCAGCAGTCCCGGGACAGGGGTCCGCTCTGGAAACACCATATATTTT
clone size: NA; J gene: TRBJ2-5; V gene: TRBV6-5; D gene: NA; CDR3 protein: CASSHDRKYQETQYF; CDR3 DNA: TGTGCCAGCAGCCACGACAGGAAGTACCAAGAGACCCAGTACTTC
clone size: NA; J gene: TRBJ1-4; V gene: TRBV9; D gene: NA; CDR3 protein: CASSVGETGLEEKLFF; CDR3 DNA: TGTGCCAGCAGCGTAGGCGAAACAGGGTTAGAGGAAAAACTGTTTTTT
clone size: NA; J gene: TRBJ1-2; V gene: TRBV2; D gene: NA; CDR3 protein: CASSDTQGIRDGYTF; CDR3 DNA: TGTGCCAGCAGTGATACCCAAGGGATCAGGGATGGCTACACCTTC
clone size: NA; J gene: TRBJ2-3; V gene: TRBV9; D gene: NA; CDR3 protein: CASSLMEGRDTQYF; CDR3 DNA: TGTGCCAGCAGCCTCATGGAGGGTAGGGATACGCAGTATTTT